This T cell receptor beta chain was sequenced in a study of CD8 T cells in Susac syndrome. Study background: At the time of blood draw, patients with Susac syndrome were therapy-naive, receiving corticosteroids, or receiving intravenous immunoglobulin alone. General study points: Maximal CD8+ clonal expansion in Susac was observed within TEMRA cells and among active patients.

Worth noting for this clonotype: The antigen remains undetermined.

Negative isolation was applied to CD8+ and CD4+ T cells, and FACS enrichment was applied to TEMRA cells. Random hexamers were used to reverse transcribe an amount of roughly 0.5 to 1 ug RNA. It was immunoSEQ multiplex PCR that amplified TCR beta CDR3 across 54 Vbeta and 13 Jbeta. A single record per CDR3 protein comes from TCRdb applying MiXCR to the immunoSEQ multiplex PCR reads. The table shows tens of thousands of distinct CDR3 sequences, with approximately 94% occurring only once. The V end lost 2 bases, the J end lost 5 bases, and 19 bases lay between the germline ends. The germline CDR1 and CDR2 sequences are SGDLS and YYNGEE. The CDR3 contains 16 residues.

The sample was CD8+ T cells from PBMCs. This chain uses TRBV9 with TRBJ2-5; D tentatively fits TRBD1 or TRBD2 (6 bases each). This TCR derives from a human donor with Susac syndrome. CDR3 region: CASSVYPQGGLETQYF. CDR3 bases: TGTGCCAGCAGCGTTTACCCACAGGGAGGTCTGGAGACCCAGTACTTC.